This TCR beta chain was obtained from a study of blood T cell repertoires in COVID-19 (TCRdb year 2020). Some background on the complete study: The collaborator samples originated in the United States, Italy and Spain and spanned the acute and convalescent phases of COVID-19. A de-identified subject ID, COVID-19 status, age in years and sex were almost always included in the sample metadata. The samples were drawn from the first 160 participants of the ongoing ImmuneRACE study and from more than 1,000 subjects provided by 6 global collaborators. Where HLA class I and class II types were available, the types were taken from metadata supplied by the sample provider, not from assay-based typing. The repertoires were released in a freely available public database intended as a resource for research on the immune response to SARS-CoV-2. The dataset comprised deeply sampled blood TCRbeta repertoires from subjects exposed to, actively infected with, or recovered from COVID-19. The material from the prospective study consisted of cDNA or gDNA derived from T cells, B-cell-depleted T cells, or PBMCs.

About this clone: Its antigen has not been determined. Per-nucleotide qualities are absent, and no much larger clonotype sits a single base away.

In Seattle, one collaborating source enrolled patients while the infection was active and tracked those patients longitudinally over the course of disease. Collaborating institutions collected whole blood in K2EDTA tubes following their own protocols. For TCRbeta analysis, collaborators shipped samples in one of three forms: frozen whole blood, isolated PBMCs, or DNA extracted from either of those sample types. Broader findings and caveats from the paper: The quantity of clinical and demographic metadata differed by source and by participant and was supplied without curation.

V drops 0 bases and J drops 6 bases, leaving 11 bases in between. Reading the germline V gene gives CDR1 LGHNA and CDR2 YNFKEQ. The CDR3 has 14 amino acids, counting the end cysteine and phenylalanine. Of all the DNA, just the CDR3 is kept, 42 bases in frame from base 1. The immunoSEQ Assay, a bias-controlled multiplex PCR, was used to amplify TCRbeta CDR3 regions from genomic DNA. Concerning the study's data processing: Within the assay, amplification of reference gene primers was used to estimate how many nucleated cells each sample contained. To quantify the absolute abundance of each unique TCRbeta CDR3 rearrangement, sequence reads were collapsed and filtered. For each sample, productive Simpson clonality was calculated as the square root of Simpson's diversity index over productive rearrangements. Entries here come from immuneACCESS through TCRdb and include only in-frame sequences with V and J called. Some clones fail to appear in such tables; in the studies checked, an unresolved V gene covers under half of the shortfall, and the cause of the remainder is unknown. That table supplies the V and J calls and clone size; D and trimming were determined from the DNA. The sample table contains 450,000 or so clones; only one count was recorded for around 90% of them. The ten largest make up 0.8% to 0.85% of the sample.

The TCR was taken from a man between 18 and 29 years old with COVID-19, enrolled during active disease. Sequencing input: peripheral blood. The V and J segments used are TRBV4-2 and TRBJ2-5; the D region possibly corresponds to TRBD1 (6 bases align). This receptor carries the CDR3 CASSQEATGKTQYF. DNA sequence: TGTGCCAGCAGCCAAGAAGCCACAGGGAAGACCCAGTACTTC.